This T cell receptor (beta chain) emerged from a study of regulatory T cells in long-lasting Graves disease. Study results and caveats: Analyses excluded thyroid tissue, covering peripheral blood alone. Patients whose Graves' disease persisted exhibited lower TCR diversity than those newly diagnosed.

This clonotype was observed a few times. Its cognate antigen is unknown. Libraries of TCR beta came from iRepertoire HTBI primers plus Arm-PCR of CDR3 regions. TCRdb independently ran MiXCR on the multiplex PCR reads; one entry per CDR3 protein. The top ten hold almost 9% of the sample, which has about 500,000 distinct CDR3 sequences, around 11% seen once. As to time point: newly diagnosed GD, antithyroid drugs for less than 3 months. PBMC-derived RNA was used for the TCR library. Patients with Graves' disease were diagnosed by American Thyroid Association guidelines. CDR3 size: 16 residues. Germline lookup yields CDR1 SGHRS and CDR2 YFSETQ. J lost 0 bases, V lost 3 bases, and 4 bases had no gene match. The same specimen was also included in a second study, on T cells in Graves' hyperthyroidism and ophthalmopathy. That paper adds: Ophthalmopathy was predicted by the model a median of approximately six months ahead of onset.

This rearrangement joins TRBV5-1 to TRBJ2-1, with 9 bases that match TRBD2. The origin of this receptor is a woman aged 25 to 39 with Graves disease. The sample consisted of peripheral blood mononuclear cells (PBMCs), taken at new diagnosis, from a patient treated with antithyroid drugs. The CDR3 is CASSSIAGVSYNEQFF. In DNA, the CDR3 is TGCGCCAGCAGCTCGATAGCGGGAGTCTCCTACAATGAGCAGTTCTTC. Together with reference TRBV5-1 and TRBJ2-1, the CDR3 gives the full variable domain: KAGVTQTPRYLIKTRGQQVTLSCSPISGHRSVSWYQQTPGQGLQFLFEYFSETQRNKGNFPGRFSGRQFSNSRSEMNVSTLELGDSALYLCASSSIAGVSYNEQFFGPGTRLTVL.